These T cell receptor beta chains were read from a single sample in a study of blood T cell repertoires in COVID-19. Assay used: immunoSEQ multiplex PCR; TCRdb lists only in-frame clones, some missing. The data hold 200,000 to 250,000 clones, with around nine tenths observed a single time. The sample taken for sequencing was PBMCs or T cells enriched from blood (not recorded which). These receptors were obtained from a man younger than 45 who had recovered from COVID-19. Both conserved end residues are part of each CDR3. Fields, in order: clone size, V gene, J gene, D gene, CDR3 DNA, CDR3 protein. The D gene is left open where the match is weak. Not every row has a clone size; where given, it reads once, few, many or a size class.

>NA|TRBV28|TRBJ1-5|TRBD1
TGTGCCAGCACCGGGACAGCCGTTCATCAGCCCCAGCATTTT
CASTGTAVHQPQHF
>NA|TRBV2|TRBJ2-7|TRBD2
TGTGCCAGCAGTGTTAGAGCGGGGGGGAGCTACGAGCAGTACTTC
CASSVRAGGSYEQYF
>NA|TRBV7-3|TRBJ2-3|TRBD2
TGTGCCAGCAGCACTAGCGGGGTCAGGGATACGCAGTATTTT
CASSTSGVRDTQYF
>NA|TRBV4-1|TRBJ1-6|TRBD1
TGCGCCAGCAGCCAAGAGGTTCGGACAGGGGGTAATTCACCCCTCCACTTT
CASSQEVRTGGNSPLHF
>NA|TRBV6-5|TRBJ2-7|TRBD2
TGTGCCAGCAGTTACGAGCGGGGGCCGCCCTACGAGCAGTACTTC
CASSYERGPPYEQYF
>NA|TRBV7-2|TRBJ1-6|NA
TGTGCCAGCAGCCCTTCCTGGGAGCGTTCACCCCTCCACTTT
CASSPSWERSPLHF
>NA|TRBV28|TRBJ2-5|NA
TGTGCCAGCAGCCTAGAGACCCAGTACTTC
CASSLETQYF
>NA|TRBV5-1|TRBJ2-5|TRBD2
TGCGCCAGCAGCCAGGAAGCGGGGAGGGTCGGAGAGACCCAGTACTTC
CASSQEAGRVGETQYF
>once|TRBV27|TRBJ1-1|NA
TGTGCCAGCAGTTTAGGTCTCCAGGCTTTCTTT
CASSLGLQAFF
>NA|TRBV28|TRBJ2-6|NA
TGTGCCAGCACGGGACATACAGCCTCTGGGGCCAACGTCCTGACTTTC
CASTGHTASGANVLTF
>once|TRBV3-1/TRBV3-2|TRBJ2-5|TRBD2
TGTGCCAGCAGCCGGGGACTAGCGGGGAAAGAGACCCAGTACTTC
CASSRGLAGKETQYF
>once|TRBV11-2|TRBJ1-4|NA
TGTGCCAGCAGTCTTAATGAAAAACTGTTTTTT
CASSLNEKLFF
>NA|TRBV7-8|TRBJ2-7|TRBD1
TGTGCCAGCAGCTTAATTGGACAGGGGAGGAACGAGCAGTACTTC
CASSLIGQGRNEQYF
>NA|TRBV19|TRBJ1-3|TRBD1
TGTGCCAGTAGCCTGACAGGGACAGGAAACACCATATATTTT
CASSLTGTGNTIYF
>once|TRBV5-4|TRBJ1-2|NA
TGTGCCAGCAGCTCGGGCCTGGGGGCCGGGGGCTACACCTTC
CASSSGLGAGGYTF
>NA|TRBV6-5|TRBJ1-2|NA
TGTGCCAGCAGTACCTCTGCGGGGGGCAGCTATGGCTACACCTTC
CASSTSAGGSYGYTF
>once|TRBV10-3|TRBJ1-2|TRBD1
TGTGCCATCAGAGAGGGACAGGGAAATGGCTACACCTTC
CAIREGQGNGYTF
>NA|TRBV28|TRBJ1-2|NA
TGTGCCAGCAGTTCCGGGGGCTACACCTTC
CASSSGGYTF
>NA|TRBV5-6|TRBJ1-6|NA
TGTGCCAGCAGCTTGGTCGCCGGACAAAATTCACCCCTCCACTTT
CASSLVAGQNSPLHF
>once|TRBV15|TRBJ2-1|TRBD2
TGTGCCACCAGCACGCGACTAGCGGGAGTTAATGAGCAGTTCTTC
CATSTRLAGVNEQFF
>NA|TRBV27|TRBJ1-6|NA
TGTGCCAGCAGTTTATTTCCGGGGGGTTTAAGGTCACCCCTCCACTTT
CASSLFPGGLRSPLHF
>NA|TRBV30|TRBJ1-1|NA
TGTGCCTGGAGTGTCAGGCTAACCGAAGCTTTCTTT
CAWSVRLTEAFF
>NA|TRBV6-2/TRBV6-3|TRBJ2-7|TRBD2
TGTGCCAGCAGTTACGGGGGGGGGATCTACGAGCAGTACTTC
CASSYGGGIYEQYF
>once|TRBV9|TRBJ2-7|TRBD1
TGTGCCAGCAGCGTAGATATAGGGGGCCCCTACGAGCAGTACTTC
CASSVDIGGPYEQYF
>NA|TRBV7-9|TRBJ2-3|TRBD2
TGTGCCAGCACCCTTGGGGGGGACACAGATACGCAGTATTTT
CASTLGGDTDTQYF
>NA|TRBV10-3|TRBJ2-2|NA
TGTGCCATCAGTGAGGCCAGGGACACCGGGGAGCTGTTTTTT
CAISEARDTGELFF
>NA|TRBV7-2|TRBJ1-1|NA
TGTGCCAGCAGCTTTAGGAGCGGTGGGAACACTGAAGCTTTCTTT
CASSFRSGGNTEAFF
>NA|TRBV11-3|TRBJ2-2|TRBD1
TGTGCCAGCAGCTCCGGCGGGACAGGGACCCCCGGGGAGCTGTTTTTT
CASSSGGTGTPGELFF
>NA|TRBV27|TRBJ2-7|TRBD2
TGTGCCAGCAGTTTATCTAGCGGGACTGGGGTTTACGAGCAGTACTTC
CASSLSSGTGVYEQYF
>NA|TRBV28|TRBJ2-7|TRBD1
TGTGCCAGCAGCCCGGGACAGGGTTACGAGCAGTACTTC
CASSPGQGYEQYF
>NA|TRBV7-9|TRBJ1-1|TRBD1
TGTGCCAGCAGCCTTACAGGGGATAAATTATCGGGTGCTTTCTTT
CASSLTGDKLSGAFF
>once|TRBV18|TRBJ2-7|NA
TGTGCCAGCTCACCATTAAGTTTGAGCGACGAGCAGTACTTC
CASSPLSLSDEQYF
>NA|TRBV27|TRBJ2-1|TRBD2
TGTGCCAGCAGTTGGGGACTAGCGGACCACAATGAGCAGTTCTTC
CASSWGLADHNEQFF
>NA|TRBV5-1|TRBJ1-3|TRBD1
TGCGCCAGCAGCTTGGTGGGACAGATCGGAGGAAACACCATATATTTT
CASSLVGQIGGNTIYF
>once|TRBV7-8|TRBJ1-5|NA
TGTGCCAGCAGTTCAGACAGGCGGGTGCATTTT
CASSSDRRVHF
>NA|TRBV4-2|TRBJ1-4|TRBD1
TGTGCCAGCAGCTTGGGACAGAGTAATGAAAAACTGTTTTTT
CASSLGQSNEKLFF
>few|TRBV9|TRBJ2-5|NA
TGTGCCAGCAGCGTTAGCCCCTCAGAGACCCAGTACTTC
CASSVSPSETQYF
>NA|TRBV11-2|TRBJ1-2|NA
TGTGCCAGCAGCTACCAGGTGTATGGCTACACCTTC
CASSYQVYGYTF
>NA|TRBV9|TRBJ2-1|TRBD2
TGTGCCAGCAGCGTAGCCAAGCGGGGAAATGAGCAGTTCTTC
CASSVAKRGNEQFF
>NA|TRBV5-4|TRBJ2-3|NA
TGTGCCAGCAGCTTGGCGGGAGCAGATACGCAGTATTTT
CASSLAGADTQYF
>few|TRBV20-1|TRBJ1-1|NA
TGCAGTGCTCCCGGACAGTCTGAAGCTTTCTTT
CSAPGQSEAFF
>NA|TRBV16|TRBJ1-3|NA
TGTGCCAGCAGCCCGCCAGGACTCCTAAGAACTGGAAACACCATATATTTT
CASSPPGLLRTGNTIYF
>NA|TRBV28|TRBJ2-7|TRBD2
TGTGCCAGCAGTCCAGGGACTAGCGGGAGTCTCTCCTACGAGCAGTACTTC
CASSPGTSGSLSYEQYF
>NA|TRBV5-6|TRBJ2-2|TRBD1
TGTGCCAGCAGCCCTTGGGGGACAGGGCGGACCGGGGAGCTGTTTTTT
CASSPWGTGRTGELFF